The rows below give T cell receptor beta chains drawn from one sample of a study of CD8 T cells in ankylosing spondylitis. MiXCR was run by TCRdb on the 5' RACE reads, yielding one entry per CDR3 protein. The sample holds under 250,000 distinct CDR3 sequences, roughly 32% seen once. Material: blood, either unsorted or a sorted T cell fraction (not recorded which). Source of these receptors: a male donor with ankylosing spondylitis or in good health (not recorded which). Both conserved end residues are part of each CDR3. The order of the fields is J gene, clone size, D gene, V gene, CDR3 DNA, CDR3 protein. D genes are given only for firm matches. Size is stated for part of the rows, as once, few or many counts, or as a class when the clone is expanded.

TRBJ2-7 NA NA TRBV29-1 TGCAGCGTTGGGGTCAGATCAGGCGAGCAGTACTTC CSVGVRSGEQYF
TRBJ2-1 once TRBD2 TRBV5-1 TGCGCCAGCAGCGGAGGGACTAGCGGGGTCCCTTCCCATGAGCAGTTCTTC CASSGGTSGVPSHEQFF
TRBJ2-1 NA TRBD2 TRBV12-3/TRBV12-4 TGTGCCAGCAGTTTAAGGGCTAGCGGTTACAATGAGCAGTTCTTC CASSLRASGYNEQFF
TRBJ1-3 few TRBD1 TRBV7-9 TGTGCCAGCAGCCTGTTAGGGACAGCTTCTGGAAACACCATATATTTT CASSLLGTASGNTIYF
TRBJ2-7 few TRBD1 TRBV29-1 TGCAGCGTTCGACAGGGGGCCTACGAGCAGTACTTC CSVRQGAYEQYF
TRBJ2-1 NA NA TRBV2 TGTGCCAGCAGTGATCCCCACCCAGGGACCTACAATGAGCAGTTCTTC CASSDPHPGTYNEQFF
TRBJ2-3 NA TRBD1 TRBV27 TGTGCCAGCAGTTGGACAGGGGCTAGCACAGATACGCAGTATTTT CASSWTGASTDTQYF
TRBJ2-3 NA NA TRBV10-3 TGTGCCATCATGCGGGGAGTAAGTACAGATACGCAGTATTTT CAIMRGVSTDTQYF
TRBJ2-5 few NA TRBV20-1 TGCAGTGCTAGAGAAGGGAGCGGGCCACCCCAAGAGACCCAGTACTTC CSAREGSGPPQETQYF
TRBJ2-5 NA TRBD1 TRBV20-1 TGCAGTGCTTTTCGACAGGGAGAGGAGACCCAGTACTTC CSAFRQGEETQYF
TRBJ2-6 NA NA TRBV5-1 TGCGCCAGCAGCTTACTGGGATTCTCTGGGGCCAACGTCCTGACTTTC CASSLLGFSGANVLTF
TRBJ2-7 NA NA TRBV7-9 TGTGCCGGGGGGCGGGGGCCCTCCTACGAGCAGTACTTC CAGGRGPSYEQYF
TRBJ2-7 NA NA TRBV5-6 TGTGCCAGCAGCTCTATTAACAGGGTCGGCGAGCAGTACTTC CASSSINRVGEQYF
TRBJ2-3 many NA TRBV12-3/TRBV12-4 TGTGCCAGCAGTTTATTTGCAGATACGCAGTATTTT CASSLFADTQYF
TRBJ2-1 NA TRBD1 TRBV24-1 TGTGCCACCAGTGATTCTAGACAGGGCTCCTACAATGAGCAGTTCTTC CATSDSRQGSYNEQFF
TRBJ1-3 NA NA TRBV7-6 TGTGCCAGCAGCTCCATCAGACAGACGGGGAGCTCTGGAAACACCATATATTTT CASSSIRQTGSSGNTIYF
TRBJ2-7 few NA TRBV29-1 TGCAGCGTTGAAGTCAACAGACCAGGTAGCTCCTACGAGCAGTACTTC CSVEVNRPGSSYEQYF
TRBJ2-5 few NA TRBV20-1 TGCAGTGCTAGAGGGGGCGCGGGAAGAGAGACCCAGTACTTC CSARGGAGRETQYF
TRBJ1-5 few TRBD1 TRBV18 TGTGCCAGCTCACCAGGGACAGGGGGTAACAATCAGCCCCAGCATTTT CASSPGTGGNNQPQHF
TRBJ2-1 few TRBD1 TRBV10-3 TGTGCCATCAGTGAGTCTCCTCCCTACGGGACAGGGATGAGGGATGAGCAGTTCTTC CAISESPPYGTGMRDEQFF
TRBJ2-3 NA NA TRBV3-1 TGTGCCAGCAGCCATAAGTCAGATACGCAGTATTTT CASSHKSDTQYF
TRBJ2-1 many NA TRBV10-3 TGTGCCATCATGCGCGGCCAAAGCTCCTACAATGAGCAGTTCTTC CAIMRGQSSYNEQFF
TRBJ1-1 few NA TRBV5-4 TGTGCCAGCAGCTTGGGGGGGCGGAGGAACACTGAAGCTTTCTTT CASSLGGRRNTEAFF
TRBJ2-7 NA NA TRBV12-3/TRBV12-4 TGTGCCAGCAGTCGGGACCTGAGCTCCTACGAGCAGTACTTC CASSRDLSSYEQYF
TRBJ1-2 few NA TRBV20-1 TGCAGTGCTAAAGACAGTTCTTATGGCTACACCTTC CSAKDSSYGYTF
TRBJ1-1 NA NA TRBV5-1 TGCGCCAGCAGTCAAGGGACCAACACTGAAGCTTTCTTT CASSQGTNTEAFF
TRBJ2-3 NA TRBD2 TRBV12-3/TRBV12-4 TGTGCCAGCAGTCCCCCGACTAGCGGTAGCACAGATACGCAGTATTTT CASSPPTSGSTDTQYF
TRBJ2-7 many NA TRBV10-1 TGCGCCAACTCTAGGACGGGTCGGGGTGAGCAGTACTTC CANSRTGRGEQYF
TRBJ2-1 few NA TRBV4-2 TGTGCCAGCAGCCAAGTTCATTCCGGCCTCGTGGGGCCCCATTCCTACAATGAGCAGTTCTTC CASSQVHSGLVGPHSYNEQFF
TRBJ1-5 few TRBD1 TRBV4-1 TGCGCCAGCAGCCAGGGGACAGGGGGGAATCAGCCCCAGCATTTT CASSQGTGGNQPQHF
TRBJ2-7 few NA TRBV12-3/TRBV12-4 TGTGCCAGCAGCCTTCAGTACACCTACGAGCAGTACTTC CASSLQYTYEQYF
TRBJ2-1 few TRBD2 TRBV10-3 TGTGCCATCAGTGAGTCCGAGCGGGGGGGCGCCTACAATGAGCAGTTCTTC CAISESERGGAYNEQFF
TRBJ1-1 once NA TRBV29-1 TGCAGCGTTGGGAGGTCTTTGATGAACACTGAAGCTTTCTTT CSVGRSLMNTEAFF
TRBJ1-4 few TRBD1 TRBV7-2 TGTGCCAGCAGCTTAGCCGAGCCGGGACAGCCGGGTGAAAAACTGTTTTTT CASSLAEPGQPGEKLFF
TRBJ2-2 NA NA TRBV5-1 TGCGCCAGCAGCTTGGCCGCTGGCGGGACCACCGGGGAGCTGTTTTTT CASSLAAGGTTGELFF
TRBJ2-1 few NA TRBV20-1 TGCAGTGCTCGGTCCGGGGGGCCAGGGGGAAATGAGCAGTTCTTC CSARSGGPGGNEQFF
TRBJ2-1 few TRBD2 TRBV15 TGTGCCACCAGCAGAGGCCTAGCGGGGGGCAGCAACGACAATGAGCAGTTCTTC CATSRGLAGGSNDNEQFF
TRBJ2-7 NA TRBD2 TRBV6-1 TGTGCCAGCAGCCCCCGGGGAGGGTCCTACGAGCAGTACTTC CASSPRGGSYEQYF
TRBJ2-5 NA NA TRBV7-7 TGTGCCAGCAGCCCCCGCCCGGTTTCAGAGACCCAGTACTTC CASSPRPVSETQYF
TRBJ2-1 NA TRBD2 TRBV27 TGTGCCAGCAGTCCGGGACTAGCGGGGCCTTACAATGAGCAGTTCTTC CASSPGLAGPYNEQFF
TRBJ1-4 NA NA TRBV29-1 TGCAGCGCTGAGGTGGCCGGTTCTAATGAAAAACTGTTTTTT CSAEVAGSNEKLFF
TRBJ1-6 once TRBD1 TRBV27 TGTGCCAGCAGTTTTAGACAGGGGAGTTCACCCCTCCACTTT CASSFRQGSSPLHF
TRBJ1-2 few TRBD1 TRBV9 TGTGCCAGCAGCGTAGCGGGGACAGGACACTATGGCTACACCTTC CASSVAGTGHYGYTF
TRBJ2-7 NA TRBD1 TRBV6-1 TGTGCCAGCAGGGGGACAGGGGGCTACGAGCAGTACTTC CASRGTGGYEQYF
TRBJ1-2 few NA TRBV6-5 TGTGCCAGCAGCAGGGAGGGCTATGGCTACACCTTC CASSREGYGYTF
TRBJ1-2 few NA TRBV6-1 TGTGCCAGCAGCCCCCTGGGGAACTATGGCTACACCTTC CASSPLGNYGYTF
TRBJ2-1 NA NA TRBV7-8 TGTGCCAGCAGCCACGTGAGGGCCGGGGAGCAGTTCTTC CASSHVRAGEQFF
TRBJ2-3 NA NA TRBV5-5 TGTGCCAGCAGCCTCAGCGAGAGTAGGGCAGATACGCAGTATTTT CASSLSESRADTQYF
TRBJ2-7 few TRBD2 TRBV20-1 TGCAGTGCTAGAGTGGGAGCGGGGGACTACGAGCAGTACTTC CSARVGAGDYEQYF
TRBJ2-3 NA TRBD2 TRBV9 TGTGCCAGCAGCGCCCGAATCGGGGGGGGGACAGATACGCAGTATTTT CASSARIGGGTDTQYF